One T cell receptor (beta chain) is described in this entry. Study processing details: For nucleated cells, counts were estimated from reference gene primer amplification. Assay used: immunoSEQ multiplex PCR; TCRdb lists only in-frame clones, some missing. V, J and clone size are taken as reported in that table, and D and trimming were inferred from the DNA itself. The table lists under 200,000 clones, 65% to 90% of them singletons, with more than 4% in the top ten. Clinical histories supplied by participants themselves formed the basis of cohort assignment. The data were taken from a study of blood T cell repertoires in COVID-19. Per germline, CDR1 WNHNN and CDR2 SYGVQD (reference sequence). Trimming took 2 bases from V and 5 from J, leaving 9 bases between them. CDR3 length: 13 residues.

The sequencing input was PBMCs or T cells enriched from blood (not recorded which). The V and J genes are TRBV10-1 and TRBJ2-5; D uncertain. The source of this sequence is a woman in her sixties or seventies with acute COVID-19. CDR3 in DNA: TGCGCCAGCAGTGAGCCTCCTCGTGAGACCCAGTACTTC. Translation: CASSEPPRETQYF.